One T cell receptor beta chain is described in this entry. The data belong to a study of STAT5B mutations in CD4+ large granular lymphocyte leukemia. This CDR3 contains 15 residues. Germline V gene data show CDR1 as LNHNV and CDR2 as YYDKDF (reference sequence). The trim removed 7 bases at V and 2 bases at J, leaving 6 bases unmatched. Sequencing was performed with immunoSEQ multiplex PCR; in TCRdb, only in-frame clones are kept and a portion is missing. The data show tens of thousands of clones, over 70% seen once. This TCR came from a human donor in good health. The source material was CD4+ T cells from blood buffy coats. J is TRBJ2-3 and V is TRBV15; 10 bases fit TRBD2. This CDR3 reads CATTLAGGVTDTQYF. CDR3 nucleotides: TGTGCCACCACGTTAGCGGGAGGCGTCACAGATACGCAGTATTTT.